This T cell receptor (beta chain) was profiled in a study of naive and memory T cell subsets listed by TCRdb under 2017. About the full investigation: The study applied an open-source, UMI-based TCR alpha and beta sequencing pipeline to sorted naive and memory peripheral blood T cell subsets. IgG serology results and the functional CMV T cell responses were in complete agreement. RNA was DNase-treated and reverse transcribed with TCR constant-region primers, mostly using SuperScript III.

In regard to this clonotype: Its antigen specificity is not known. Base qualities were left out, and no much larger clone turns up one base away.

TCR alpha and beta chain libraries were amplified separately from the second PCR step onward. CMV status of each donor was established by measuring IFNgamma production from CD4+ T cells after fresh PBMCs were stimulated overnight with CMV viral lysate. CD4 T cells were positively selected with Miltenyi beads, followed by positive selection of CD8 T cells from the CD4-negative fraction. Cells stained for CD3, CD4, CD8, CD45RA, CD27 and a live/dead dye were sorted on a BD Aria II into four subsets by CD45RA and CD27. A few healthy volunteers provided blood, and each donor's sample was split into CD4 and CD8 T cells and then further divided into four differentiation subsets. Roughly 0.13 L of peripheral blood was collected from each donor, and PBMC were isolated by Ficoll-Paque PLUS density-gradient centrifugation. After sorting, cells were lysed in RLT buffer, RNA was extracted using a Qiagen RNeasy kit, and the extracted RNA was stored at -80 degrees C.

The CDR3, from cysteine to phenylalanine, totals 15 residues. The read is trimmed to its CDR3 DNA, 45 bases read in frame from base 1. CDR1 is given as KGHDR and CDR2 as SFDVKD, both from the germline V gene. V has 6 bases trimmed and J has 1 base trimmed; junction bases matching no gene number 4. Libraries were prepared through UMI-ligation and nested PCR. The beta constant-region primer was an equimolar mix of two oligonucleotides covering both TRBC1 and TRBC2. A single-stranded oligonucleotide containing the SP2 primer and a 12-nucleotide UMI was joined to the 3' end of the cDNA by T4 RNA ligase 1. Four rounds of PCR were used to amplify ligated cDNA, with nested alpha and beta constant-region primers being used together with the SP2 primer. Incubation of the ligation reaction lasted about 18-25 hours at 16 degrees C. PCR2 was typically run as a SYBR Green qPCR and stopped at a predetermined threshold to prevent over-amplification. Apart from the first purification, every purification step used Agencourt AMPure XP magnetic beads. Libraries were quantified by Qubit and checked on a TapeStation, with a main peak expected near 650 bp. Pooled libraries were sequenced on an Illumina MiSeq using v2 2x251 paired-end kits, and typically roughly 1-2.2 million reads were obtained per sample. Each sample's library went into the pool at approximately 4 nM, and roughly 5-8% PhiX was added to help with cluster recognition. The original methods were these. V and J genes were assigned to Demultiplexor-processed FASTQ reads by Decombinator through tag matching, with a single base-pair mismatch being allowed. Collapsinator relied on UMIs to fix sequencing errors as well as frequency errors caused by PCR heterogeneity. CDR3Translator translated TCRs and extracted CDR3s from the conserved cysteine to the FGXG phenylalanine, flagging non-productive sequences. Gini, Shannon entropy and inverse Simpson indices were calculated on repertoires that had been subsampled to equal numbers of UMI-defined TCRs. Within the linear range, a power law was fitted by maximum likelihood to the distributions of clonotype abundance. Similar UMI counts, unique TCR numbers and clonal distributions were obtained with the pipeline and with MIGEC on one naive CD8 sample. One analysis removed from the naive repertoire any naive TCRs that were also present in any memory subset from the same donor. Repertoires were searched for several thousand CMV-associated CDR3 sequences compiled from VDJdb and a published dataset. TCRdb's own reprocessing of the public reads used fastp at Q25 and MiXCR and kept productive beta chains. Identical CDR3 proteins give one entry, which carries the most common genes and DNA. Clone size and V and J calls follow TCRdb, not the original study. Here the sample has some 150,000 distinct CDR3 sequences; over 15% occur a single time. The top ten clonotypes cover about 0.14% of the sample.

Beyond this particular receptor, the publication reports: Single alpha or beta chain sequences, rather than paired alpha/beta receptors, were used to define clonotypes. In both CD4 and CD8 cells, going from naive through CM, EM and EMRA, the Gini index went up while Shannon and inverse Simpson diversity went down. A few larger clonotypes were present in naive repertoires, particularly the CD8 repertoires, and these clonotypes were possibly memory cells re-expressing CD45RA. After error correction, over 95% of naive TCR sequences appeared only once, giving much steeper abundance distributions than memory subsets. RNA-based TCR counts may be affected by expression changes linked to T cell activation and differentiation. TCR abundance followed a power law whose exponent differed between naive and memory subsets but was consistent across the three individuals. The repertoire findings for the naive and memory subsets could not be validated against a ground truth because none was available.

The TCR was taken from a human donor in good health. Sample: naive CD4+ T cells from blood. The sample's cell subset or site, from its label and the paper: naive T cells, CD45RA high CD27+. The chain uses TRBV24-1 and TRBJ2-1; 8 nucleotides in the junction match TRBD2. CDR3 sequence: CATSSREVSYNEQFF. The nucleotide sequence is given as TGTGCCACCAGTTCGCGGGAGGTGTCCTACAATGAGCAGTTCTTC.